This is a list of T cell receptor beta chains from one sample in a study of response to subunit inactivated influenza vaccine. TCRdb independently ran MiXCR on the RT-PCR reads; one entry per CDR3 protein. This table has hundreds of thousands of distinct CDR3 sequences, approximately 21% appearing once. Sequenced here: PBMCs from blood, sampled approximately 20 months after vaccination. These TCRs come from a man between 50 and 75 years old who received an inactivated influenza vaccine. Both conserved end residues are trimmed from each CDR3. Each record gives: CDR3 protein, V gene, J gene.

SARDPGTYGYT	TRBV20-1	TRBJ1-2
ASSQVKWSQPQH	TRBV4-2	TRBJ1-5
ASSLGVDRSSPLH	TRBV27	TRBJ1-6
ASSESFSAAGQETQY	TRBV6-1	TRBJ2-5
ASSQDLGGYEQY	TRBV4-2	TRBJ2-7
ASSQDFAAWGQSYSNQPQH	TRBV4-2	TRBJ1-5
SANGDWTANNSPLH	TRBV20-1	TRBJ1-6
ASSPSRSEYEQY	TRBV7-2	TRBJ2-7
ASSQDTRGEQF	TRBV4-3	TRBJ2-1
ASSLAPGQLSYEQY	TRBV5-1	TRBJ2-7
SAELTSGTTDTQY	TRBV20-1	TRBJ2-3
SVVTEGTEAF	TRBV29-1	TRBJ1-1
ANSPIHNEQF	TRBV28	TRBJ2-1
ASSFRTRPGDTQY	TRBV3-1	TRBJ2-3
ASSYELNTEAF	TRBV7-2	TRBJ1-1
ASSLTGARYSPLH	TRBV28	TRBJ1-6
ASSLMGQPGNEQF	TRBV5-1	TRBJ2-1
ATSSGDTDTQY	TRBV10-3	TRBJ2-3
ASSLYQESTDTQY	TRBV4-1	TRBJ2-3
ASTLTGETNEKLF	TRBV12-3/TRBV12-4	TRBJ1-4
ATSDPPGNFGYT	TRBV24-1	TRBJ1-2
ASSPPEEETQY	TRBV18	TRBJ2-5
ASSFSGTSGYNEQF	TRBV7-6	TRBJ2-1